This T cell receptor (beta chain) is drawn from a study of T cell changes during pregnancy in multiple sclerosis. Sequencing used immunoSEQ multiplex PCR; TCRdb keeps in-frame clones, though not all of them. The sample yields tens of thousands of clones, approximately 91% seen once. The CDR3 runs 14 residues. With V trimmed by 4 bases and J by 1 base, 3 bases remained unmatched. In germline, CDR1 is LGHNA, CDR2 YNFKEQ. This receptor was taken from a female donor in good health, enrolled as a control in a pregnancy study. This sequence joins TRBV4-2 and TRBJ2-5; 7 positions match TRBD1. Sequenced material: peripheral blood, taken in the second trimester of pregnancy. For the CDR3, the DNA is TGTGCCAGCAGCCCGGGACAGCCCCAAGAGACCCAGTACTTC. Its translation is CASSPGQPQETQYF.